The 25 T cell receptor beta chains presented below share a single source sample, sequenced in a study of regulatory T cells in long-lasting Graves disease. Time point here: persistent/refractory GD, antithyroid drugs over 5 years with positive TRAb. PBMC-derived RNA was used for the TCR library. For TCR beta, libraries came from iRepertoire HTBI primers and Arm-PCR of CDR3 regions. TCRdb reprocessed the multiplex PCR reads with MiXCR, giving one entry per CDR3 protein. Here the sample spans fewer than 450,000 distinct CDR3 sequences, around 21% being singletons. The material was peripheral blood mononuclear cells (PBMCs), obtained when the disease was refractory, from a patient treated with antithyroid drugs. These receptors all come from a female donor with Graves disease.

The rearrangement links TRBV29-1 to TRBJ2-3; 15 nucleotides match TRBD2. CDR1 and CDR2 from the germline V gene are SQVTM and ANQGSEA. The CDR3 has 17 residues. J gave up 3 bases and V 6 bases, and 10 bases lay outside the gene matches. CDR3 in DNA: TGCAGCGTAAGAGCGGGACTAGCGGGAGGAGCTACAGATACGCAGTATTTT. Amino acid sequence: CSVRAGLAGGATDTQYF.

This clonotype was detected ten times or more. This rearrangement joins TRBV28 to TRBJ2-7, with D perhaps TRBD1 (5 bases). V was cut by 3 bases and J by 4 bases, with 10 bases left in between. The CDR3 spans 13 residues. CDR1 and CDR2 from the germline V gene are MDHEN and SYDVKM. The CDR3 bases are TGTGCCAGCAGTTTCAGGGCAGCTTACGAGCAGTACTTC. Translated: CASSFRAAYEQYF.

This clonotype was observed at least ten times. This sequence joins TRBV3-1 and TRBJ2-5; D call uncertain. Germline V gene lookup returns CDR1 LGHDT and CDR2 YNNKEL (reference sequence). V was pared by 6 bases and J by 1 base, with 6 bases between. This CDR3 is built from 12 residues. CDR3: CASRGSQETQYF. The CDR3 DNA is TGTGCCAGCAGGGGCAGCCAAGAGACCCAGTACTTC.

This clonotype was counted many times. J is TRBJ1-1 and V is TRBV29-1; D is unresolved. This CDR3 contains 14 residues. V lost 4 bases and J lost 1, with 13 bases in between. In germline, CDR1 is SQVTM, CDR2 ANQGSEA. CDR3 nucleotide sequence: TGCAGCGTTGGGATTAGGACGGGGAACACTGAAGCTTTCTTT. Its translation: CSVGIRTGNTEAFF.

In this sample, this clonotype turned up a few times. The rearrangement links TRBV7-2 to TRBJ1-1; D not resolved. Trimming took 6 bases from V and 4 from J, leaving 15 bases between them. The germline gives CDR1 SGHTA, CDR2 FQGNSA. This CDR3 region has 14 residues. The CDR3 nucleotides read TGTGCCAGCAGACTCGCGATGCCGGGCACTGAAGCTTTCTTT. As protein: CASRLAMPGTEAFF.

This clonotype has a count of ten or more. The chain recombines TRBV28 with TRBJ2-5; no reliable D call. CDR1 and CDR2 from the germline V gene are MDHEN and SYDVKM. The length of the CDR3 is 15 residues. Trimming took off 4 bases at V and 5 bases at J, with 17 bases between the two ends. The CDR3 reads CASSSWAPGYETQYF. Written as DNA, the CDR3 is TGTGCCAGCAGTTCTTGGGCTCCCGGTTACGAGACCCAGTACTTC.

This clonotype showed up many times. V is TRBV2 and J is TRBJ1-2; 8 bases map to TRBD1. Trimming took 4 bases from V and 0 from J; bases not matched to a gene: 7. Germline V gives CDR1 SNHLY, CDR2 FYNNEI. The CDR3 covers 16 residues. The chain's CDR3 is CASSGTGTPTNYGYTF. The CDR3 DNA is TGTGCCAGCAGTGGGACAGGGACCCCCACTAACTATGGCTACACCTTC.

A single count supports this clonotype. V is TRBV2 and J is TRBJ2-1, with D unclear. Germline lookup yields CDR1 SNHLY and CDR2 FYNNEI. With 9 bases removed from V and 0 bases from J, the gap between germline ends came to 12 bases. The CDR3 runs 14 residues. The CDR3, as DNA: TGTGCCAGTCTGGGTCAGAGCTCCTACAATGAGCAGTTCTTC. Its translation is CASLGQSSYNEQFF.

Remarks on this clonotype: A single base separates this from a much larger clone, so it may be a read error. V gene TRBV20-1 combines with J gene TRBJ1-5; TRBD1 agrees at 9 bases. Germline CDR1 is DFQATT and CDR2 is SNEGSKA (reference sequence). CDR3 length equals 15 residues. V lost 6 bases to trimming and J lost 7 bases; unmatched junction nucleotides: 13. The CDR3 DNA sequence: TGCAGTGCGACGCCGACAGGGGGGCGAGAGCAGCCCCAGCATTTT. Amino acids: CSATPTGGREQPQHF.

The chain couples TRBV27 to TRBJ2-1, with 7 nucleotides matching TRBD1. Germline CDR1 and CDR2: MNHEY and SMNVEV (reference sequence). This CDR3 spans 15 amino acids. With 5 bases clipped from V and 4 bases from J, the junction kept 8 bases outside the gene matches. The CDR3 DNA follows: TGTGCCAGCAGTAAACCGGGACAGTCGTACAATGAGCAGTTCTTC. Translation: CASSKPGQSYNEQFF.

This clonotype was counted only a few times. J is TRBJ2-2 and V is TRBV19; 7 nucleotides line up with TRBD2. Trimming cost V 4 bases and J 0 bases; bases outside gene matches: 5. The V gene's germline CDR1 is LNHDA and CDR2 SQIVND (reference sequence). This CDR3 comprises 16 residues. In DNA, the CDR3 is TGTGCCAGTAGTACCAAAGCGGGAACGAACACCGGGGAGCTGTTTTTT. This gives the protein CASSTKAGTNTGELFF.

This clonotype appeared many times. The gene calls are TRBV28 and TRBJ1-5, with TRBD1 as a possible D gene (5 bases). V was pared by 6 bases and J by 4 bases, with 13 bases between. The CDR3 has 14 residues. Germline CDR1 is MDHEN and CDR2 is SYDVKM. DNA for the CDR3: TGTGCCAGCAGCCCGGGGGGAGCGAATCAGCCCCAGCATTTT. It translates to CASSPGGANQPQHF.

This rearrangement joins TRBV20-1 to TRBJ1-2; D gene unclear. Trimming removed 0 bases from V and 2 bases from J, with 10 bases in between. CDR3 size: 14 residues. Germline CDR1 DFQATT, CDR2 SNEGSKA (reference sequence). The CDR3 here is CSAREPDPNYGYTF. The CDR3, as DNA: TGCAGTGCTAGAGAGCCCGACCCAAACTATGGCTACACCTTC.

Regarding this clonotype: The junction does not match germline at one end; this may be a read error. The chain combines TRBV19 with TRBJ1-4; D ambiguous. The CDR3 is 15 residues long. Germline V lookup: CDR1 LNHDA, CDR2 SQIVND (reference sequence). For the CDR3, the DNA is TGTGCCAGTAGTGGACCCAGCGATCCAAATGGAAAACTGTTTTTT. This gives the protein CASSGPSDPNGKLFF.

On this clonotype itself: This may arise from a read error, as a much more abundant clone is one base away. The chain uses TRBV12-3 or TRBV12-4 and TRBJ2-5; D gene unclear. With 2 bases removed from V and 7 bases from J, the gap between germline ends came to 20 bases. The CDR3 totals 16 residues. The CDR3 DNA follows: TGTGCCAGCAGTTTACTCCCGGTAGGGAACGGCGTGACCCAGTACTTC. Its protein is CASSLLPVGNGVTQYF.

Ten or more counts support this clonotype. This chain uses TRBV12-3 or TRBV12-4 with TRBJ2-2, with 10 nucleotides matching TRBD2. The CDR3 totals 15 residues. V trimming: 7 bases; J trimming: 7 bases; junction bases outside the gene matches: 9. CDR3 DNA sequence: TGTGCCAGCACTAATATAGCGGGAGGCGTCGGGGAGCTGTTTTTT. Translated, it gives CASTNIAGGVGELFF.

Comment on this clonotype: A single base separates this from a much larger clone, so it may be a read error. The chain combines TRBV7-2 with TRBJ2-7, with D hard to call. Germline-derived CDR1 and CDR2 are SGHTA and FQGNSA. This CDR3 is built from 15 residues. V lost 8 bases and J 3 bases, leaving 20 bases between the germline ends. Written as DNA, the CDR3 is TGTGCCAGCGGCGTCACGGAGACCTGGGACTACGAGCAGTACTTC. It translates to CASGVTETWDYEQYF.

This clonotype occurred many times. V usage is TRBV24-1 and J usage is TRBJ2-5; 13 nucleotides agree with TRBD2. Germline CDR1 is KGHDR and CDR2 is SFDVKD. The V segment lost 2 bases and the J segment 4 bases; nucleotides outside the gene matches: 3. There are 16 residues in the CDR3. The CDR3 reads CATSDSRTSGGETQYF. For the CDR3, the DNA is TGTGCCACCAGTGATTCGAGGACTAGCGGGGGAGAGACCCAGTACTTC.

This clonotype was detected a few times. The chain has TRBV12-3 or TRBV12-4 and TRBJ2-5; no definite D call. The CDR3 has 15 residues. Trimming removed 4 bases from V and 2 bases from J, with 14 bases in between. As DNA, the CDR3 is TGTGCCAGCAGTTCGCCGGAACGACCACAAGAGACCCAGTACTTC. Protein product: CASSSPERPQETQYF.

This clonotype was recorded at least ten times. The chain recombines TRBV28 with TRBJ1-2, with TRBD1 matching over 9 bases. Germline V gene sequence: CDR1 MDHEN, CDR2 SYDVKM. V was clipped by 6 bases and J by 4 bases; unmatched bases: 3. This CDR3 region has 13 residues. CDR3 sequence reads: CASRTGGGYGYTF. The CDR3 region has the DNA TGTGCCAGCAGGACAGGGGGTGGCTATGGCTACACCTTC.

The chain employs TRBV7-2 and TRBJ2-1; D is unresolved. The CDR3 spans 12 residues. V was pared by 2 bases and J by 12 bases, with 11 bases between. Germline CDR1 SGHTA, CDR2 FQGNSA. CDR3 DNA sequence: TGTGCCAGCAGCTTACTAGGGCGCGGGCAGTTCTTC. Its protein is CASSLLGRGQFF.

This clonotype was seen a handful of times. This chain uses TRBV12-5 with TRBJ1-5, with unresolved D. CDR3 size: 17 residues. The germline V gene encodes CDR1 LGHNT and CDR2 FRNRAP. With 2 bases removed from V and 0 bases from J, the gap between germline ends came to 14 bases. The CDR3 loop is CASGLFSAESSNQPQHF. CDR3 DNA sequence: TGTGCTAGTGGTTTGTTTTCGGCAGAGAGTAGCAATCAGCCCCAGCATTTT.

This chain connects TRBV28 to TRBJ2-3, with 10 bases that match TRBD1. CDR3 length: 15 amino acids. The junction had 6 bases not matched to a gene; V was cut back by 8 bases and J by 1 base. CDR1 is MDHEN and CDR2 is SYDVKM in the germline V gene. The CDR3 nucleotides are TGTGCCAGCGGCTCCGGGACAGGGGGCACAGATACGCAGTATTTT. It translates to CASGSGTGGTDTQYF.

This clonotype was counted many times. The chain links TRBV20-1 to TRBJ2-7, with TRBD2 identical over 10 bases. Germline CDR1 and CDR2: DFQATT and SNEGSKA (reference sequence). Trimming at V came to 0 bases and at J to 2 bases, leaving 1 base not matched to a gene. There are 14 residues in the CDR3. The DNA of the CDR3 is TGCAGTGCTAGAGAAAGCGGGAGGGCCTACGAGCAGTACTTC. It is translated as CSARESGRAYEQYF.

This clonotype was seen more than once but under ten times. This chain uses TRBV18 with TRBJ2-7, with 12 nucleotides matching TRBD2. There are 15 residues in the CDR3. J gave up 6 bases and V 3 bases, and 6 bases lay outside the gene matches. The germline gives CDR1 KGHSH, CDR2 LQKENI. The CDR3 region is CASSPRLAGASEQYF. In DNA, the CDR3 is TGTGCCAGCTCACCTCGACTAGCGGGAGCGAGCGAGCAGTACTTC.